The 5 T cell receptor beta chains below were found in one sample sequenced in a study of technical replicates of blood from a handful of donors. Clones were sequenced by immunoSEQ multiplex PCR, and TCRdb holds only the in-frame ones, with some missing. The sample consists of more than 65,000 clones, roughly 93% of them appearing once. The sequenced sample was T cells isolated from PBMCs. The receptor source for this set is a human donor in good health.

This chain joins TRBV28 and TRBJ2-1; tentative D call: TRBD2 (5 bases). V lost 3 bases and J 0 bases, leaving 9 bases between the germline ends. The germline gives CDR1 MDHEN, CDR2 SYDVKM. The CDR3 contains 15 residues. The CDR3 reads CASSLDSSSYNEQFF. DNA of the CDR3: TGTGCCAGCAGTTTGGACTCGAGCTCCTACAATGAGCAGTTCTTC. The full variable domain, its missing parts supplied by reference TRBV28 and TRBJ2-1, is DVKVTQSSRYLVKRTGEKVFLECVQDMDHENMFWYRQDPGLGLRLIYFSYDVKMKEKGDIPEGYSVSREKKERFSLILESASTNQTSMYLCASSLDSSSYNEQFFGPGTRLTVL.

This chain uses TRBV13 with TRBJ1-2; TRBD1 is a possible D gene (6 bases). This CDR3 is built from 16 residues. The germline V gene has CDR1 PRHDT and CDR2 FYEKMQ (reference sequence). V dropped 3 bases and J dropped 4 bases, with 18 bases sitting between them. In DNA form, the CDR3 reads TGTGCCAGCAGCTTGGAGGAACAGGGTATGAGCTATGGCTACACCTTC. Encoded protein: CASSLEEQGMSYGYTF.

The chain links TRBV19 to TRBJ2-5; D is uncertain. CDR1 is LNHDA and CDR2 is SQIVND in the germline V gene (reference sequence). This CDR3 region has 11 residues. Trimming removed 3 bases from V and 5 bases from J, with 4 bases in between. For the CDR3, the DNA is TGTGCCAGTAGTATCCGGGAGACCCAGTACTTC. Amino acids: CASSIRETQYF.

The V gene is TRBV12-5, the J gene TRBJ2-7; 11 bases are shared with TRBD1. After removal of 2 bases from V and 5 bases from J, the junction contained 8 bases not matched to a gene. CDR1 is LGHNT, CDR2 FRNRAP, per germline. The length of the CDR3 is 16 residues. The CDR3 spells CASGLFTGQGAHEQYF. The DNA of the CDR3 is TGTGCTAGTGGTTTGTTCACTGGACAGGGGGCCCACGAGCAGTACTTC.

The chain carries TRBV28 and TRBJ2-7; D unclear. This CDR3 has 12 residues. The ends were cut back, 6 bases at V and 6 bases at J, with 12 bases in the middle. Per the germline V gene, CDR1 is MDHEN and CDR2 is SYDVKM. The CDR3 DNA sequence: TGTGCCAGCAGCCCCTCTATATTCGAGCAGTACTTC. Encoded protein: CASSPSIFEQYF.